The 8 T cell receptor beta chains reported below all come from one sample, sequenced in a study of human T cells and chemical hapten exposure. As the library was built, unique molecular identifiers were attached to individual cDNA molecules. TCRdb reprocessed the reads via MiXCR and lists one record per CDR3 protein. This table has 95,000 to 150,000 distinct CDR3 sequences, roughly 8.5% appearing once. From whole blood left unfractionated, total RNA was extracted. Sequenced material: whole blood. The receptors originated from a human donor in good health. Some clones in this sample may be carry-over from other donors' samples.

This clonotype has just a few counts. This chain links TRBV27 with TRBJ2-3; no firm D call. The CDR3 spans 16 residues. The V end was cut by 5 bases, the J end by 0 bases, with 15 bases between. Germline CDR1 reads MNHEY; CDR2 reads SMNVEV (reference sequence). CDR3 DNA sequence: TGTGCCAGCAGTCTACTTTCTTCCCCTAGCACAGATACGCAGTATTTT. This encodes CASSLLSSPSTDTQYF.

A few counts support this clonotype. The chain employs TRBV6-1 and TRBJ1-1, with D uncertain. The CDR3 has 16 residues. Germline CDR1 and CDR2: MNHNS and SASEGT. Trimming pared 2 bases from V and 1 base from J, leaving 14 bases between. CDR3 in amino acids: CASSEFTKRKNTEAFF. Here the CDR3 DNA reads TGTGCCAGCAGTGAATTTACGAAGAGGAAGAACACTGAAGCTTTCTTT.

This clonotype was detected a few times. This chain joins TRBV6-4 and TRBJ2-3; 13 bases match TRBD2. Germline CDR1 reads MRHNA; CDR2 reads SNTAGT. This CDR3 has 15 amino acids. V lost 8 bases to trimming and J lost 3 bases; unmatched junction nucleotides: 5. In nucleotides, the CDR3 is TGTGCCAGCTCCAGACTAGCGGGGGGAACAGATACGCAGTATTTT. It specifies CASSRLAGGTDTQYF.

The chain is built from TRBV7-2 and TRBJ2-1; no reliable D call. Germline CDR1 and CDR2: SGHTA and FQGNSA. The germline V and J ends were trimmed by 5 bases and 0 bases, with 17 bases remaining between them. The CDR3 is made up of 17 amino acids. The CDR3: CASSKPTRGSSYNEQFF. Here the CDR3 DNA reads TGTGCCAGCAGCAAACCTACGCGCGGTAGCTCCTACAATGAGCAGTTCTTC.

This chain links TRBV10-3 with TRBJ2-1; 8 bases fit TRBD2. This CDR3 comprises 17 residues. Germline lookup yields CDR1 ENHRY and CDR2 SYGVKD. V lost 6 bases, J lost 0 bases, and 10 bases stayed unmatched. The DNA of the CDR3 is TGTGCCATCAGGGGAGATGGCGGGGGGAGCTCCTACAATGAGCAGTTCTTC. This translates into CAIRGDGGGSSYNEQFF.

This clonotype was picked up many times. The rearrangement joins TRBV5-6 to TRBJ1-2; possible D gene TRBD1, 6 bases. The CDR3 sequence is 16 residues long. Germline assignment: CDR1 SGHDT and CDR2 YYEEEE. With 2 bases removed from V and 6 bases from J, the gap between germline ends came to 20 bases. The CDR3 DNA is TGTGCCAGCAGCTTTGTTTCCCGGGAGGGGGGCCATGGCTACACCTTC. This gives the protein CASSFVSREGGHGYTF.

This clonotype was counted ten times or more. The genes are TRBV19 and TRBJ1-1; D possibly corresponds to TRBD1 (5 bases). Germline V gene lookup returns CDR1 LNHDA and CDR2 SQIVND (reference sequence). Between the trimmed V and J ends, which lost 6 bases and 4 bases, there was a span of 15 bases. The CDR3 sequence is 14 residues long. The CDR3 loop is CASSSQGGVTEAFF. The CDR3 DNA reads TGTGCCAGTAGCAGCCAGGGTGGTGTCACTGAAGCTTTCTTT.

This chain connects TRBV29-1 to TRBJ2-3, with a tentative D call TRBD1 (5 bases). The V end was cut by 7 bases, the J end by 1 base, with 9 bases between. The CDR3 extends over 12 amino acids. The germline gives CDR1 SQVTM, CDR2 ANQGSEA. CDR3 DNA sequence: TGCAGCGGCAAAGGGGGCACAGATACGCAGTATTTT. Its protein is CSGKGGTDTQYF.